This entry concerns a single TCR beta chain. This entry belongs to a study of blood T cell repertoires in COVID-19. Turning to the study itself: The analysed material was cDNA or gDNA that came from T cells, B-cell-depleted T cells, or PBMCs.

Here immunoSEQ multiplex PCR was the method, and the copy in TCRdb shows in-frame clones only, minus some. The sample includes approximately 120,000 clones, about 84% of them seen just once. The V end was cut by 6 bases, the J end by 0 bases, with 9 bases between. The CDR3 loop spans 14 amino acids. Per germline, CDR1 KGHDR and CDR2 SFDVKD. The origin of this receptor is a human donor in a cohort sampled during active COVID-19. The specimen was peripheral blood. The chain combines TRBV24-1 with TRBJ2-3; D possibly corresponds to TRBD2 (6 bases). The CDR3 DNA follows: TGTGCCACCAGTCACAGCGGGAGCACAGATACGCAGTATTTT. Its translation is CATSHSGSTDTQYF.